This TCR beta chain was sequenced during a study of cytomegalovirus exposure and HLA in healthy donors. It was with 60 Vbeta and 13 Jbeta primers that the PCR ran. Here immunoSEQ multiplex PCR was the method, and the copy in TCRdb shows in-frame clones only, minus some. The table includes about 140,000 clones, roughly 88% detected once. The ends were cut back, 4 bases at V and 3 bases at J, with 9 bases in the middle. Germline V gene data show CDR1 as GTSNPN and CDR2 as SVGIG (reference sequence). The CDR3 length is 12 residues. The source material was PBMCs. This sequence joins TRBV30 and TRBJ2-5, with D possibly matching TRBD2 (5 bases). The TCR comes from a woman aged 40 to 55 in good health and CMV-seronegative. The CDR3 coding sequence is TGTGCCTGGAACGCCGGGGAAGAGACCCAGTACTTC. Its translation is CAWNAGEETQYF. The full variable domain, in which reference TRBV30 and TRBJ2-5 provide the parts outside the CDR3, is SQTIHQWPATLVQPVGSPLSLECTVEGTSNPNLYWYRQAAGRGLQLLFYSVGIGQISSEVPQNLSASRPQDRQFILSSKKLLLSDSGFYLCAWNAGEETQYFGPGTRLLVL.